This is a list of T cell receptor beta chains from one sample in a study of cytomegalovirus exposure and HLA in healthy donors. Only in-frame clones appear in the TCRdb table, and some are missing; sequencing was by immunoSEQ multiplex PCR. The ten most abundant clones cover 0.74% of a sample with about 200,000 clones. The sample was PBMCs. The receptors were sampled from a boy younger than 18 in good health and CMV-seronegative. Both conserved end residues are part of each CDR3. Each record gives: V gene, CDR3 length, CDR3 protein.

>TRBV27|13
CASSFRGYYGYTF
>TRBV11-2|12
CAGGQGPYEQYF
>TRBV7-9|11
CAIQGRDEQYF
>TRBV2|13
CASSGDREETQYF
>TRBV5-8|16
CASSLAMGALTYEQYF
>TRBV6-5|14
CASSYAGTGVGYTF
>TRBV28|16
CASSNSKGALYTEAFF
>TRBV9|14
CASSVRQGPSEQYF
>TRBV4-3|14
CASSQPDSYYGYTF
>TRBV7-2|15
CASRSGTGIQDTQYF
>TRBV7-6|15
CASSPEAGSTDTQYF
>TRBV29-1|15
CSVIRERGGTGELFF
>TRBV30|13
CAWRQDRANEAFF
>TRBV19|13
CASSWGETYGYTF
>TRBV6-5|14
CATTGAGSNQPQHF
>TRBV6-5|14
CASSWGQGRYGYTF
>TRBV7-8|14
CASAGSGGPYEQYF
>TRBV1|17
CTSSQDSSGDITDTQYF
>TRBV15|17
CATSRGGREGFYNEQFF
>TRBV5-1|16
CASSSGGGARGTEAFF
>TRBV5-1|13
CASSLAGVNEQFF
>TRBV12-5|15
CASGLVLGAGVEAFF
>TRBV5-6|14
CASSFRTRQETQYF
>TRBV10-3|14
CAISGGGLAYEQFF
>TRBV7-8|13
CASSFREGQPQHF
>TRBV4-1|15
CASRPTGVNTGELFF
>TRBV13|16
CASSELAGGDQETQYF
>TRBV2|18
CASSEVLTVSSYNSPLHF
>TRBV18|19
CASSHQANTLRYLTYEQYF
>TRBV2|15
CASRGTAGPQYEQYF
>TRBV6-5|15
CASSYSTGDNSPLHF
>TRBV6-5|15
CASTSTSGGPYEQYF
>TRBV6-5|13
CASRPDRYQPQHF
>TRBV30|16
CAWSVNRGGPTDTQYF
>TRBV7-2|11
CASSLEHEQFF
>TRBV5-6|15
CASSLIRLLTYEQYF
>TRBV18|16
CASSPSFMREEDEQYF
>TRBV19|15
CASSMGQGRTHEQYF
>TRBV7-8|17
CASSLLGGGALTDTQYF
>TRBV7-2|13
CASSSYLNYGYTF
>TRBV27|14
CASAPRQSSYEQYF
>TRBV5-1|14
CASSLTGNTGELFF